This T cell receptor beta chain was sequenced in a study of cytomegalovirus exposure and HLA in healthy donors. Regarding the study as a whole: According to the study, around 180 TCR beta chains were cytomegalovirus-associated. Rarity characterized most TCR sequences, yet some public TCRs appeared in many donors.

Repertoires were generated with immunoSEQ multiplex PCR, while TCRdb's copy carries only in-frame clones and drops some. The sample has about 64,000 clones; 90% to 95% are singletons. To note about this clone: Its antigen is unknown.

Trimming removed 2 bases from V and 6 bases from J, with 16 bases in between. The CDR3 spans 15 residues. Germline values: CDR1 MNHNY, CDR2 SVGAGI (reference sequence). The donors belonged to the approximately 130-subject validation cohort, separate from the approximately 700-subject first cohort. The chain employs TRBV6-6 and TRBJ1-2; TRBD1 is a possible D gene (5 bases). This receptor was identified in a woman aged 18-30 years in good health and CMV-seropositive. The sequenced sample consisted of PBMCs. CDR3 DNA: TGTGCCAGCAGTTACATCCTTGGCGGGGGGGATGGCTACACCTTC. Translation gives CASSYILGGGDGYTF.